Listed below are T cell receptor beta chains from one sample, sequenced in a study of T cell repertoires in cytomegalovirus infection. TCRdb reprocessed the reads with MiXCR, giving one entry per CDR3 protein. The sample contains just under 300,000 distinct CDR3 sequences, roughly 9.3% of which appear only once. Sample: PBMCs. Receptor source: a human donor in good health (CMV status not recorded). Some clones in this sample may be carry-over from other donors' samples. Both conserved end residues are part of each CDR3. The order of the fields is clone size, V gene, J gene, D gene, CDR3 protein, CDR3 DNA. D genes are given only for firm matches. Each size is once, few, many, or a class for an expanded clone.

clone_size: many
v_call: TRBV18
j_call: TRBJ1-1
d_call: .
cdr3_aa: CASSQDNGIVNTEAFF
cdr3_nt: TGTGCCAGCTCACAAGACAATGGAATCGTGAACACTGAAGCTTTCTTT

clone_size: few
v_call: TRBV9
j_call: TRBJ2-1
d_call: .
cdr3_aa: CASNPGPRSYNEQFF
cdr3_nt: TGTGCCAGCAACCCTGGGCCCCGCTCCTACAATGAGCAGTTCTTC

clone_size: few
v_call: TRBV6-6
j_call: TRBJ1-1
d_call: .
cdr3_aa: CASSYPPPYRVGTEAFF
cdr3_nt: TGTGCCAGCAGTTACCCCCCCCCCTACAGGGTTGGGACTGAAGCTTTCTTT

clone_size: many
v_call: TRBV20-1
j_call: TRBJ1-5
d_call: .
cdr3_aa: CSALPDYSNQPQHF
cdr3_nt: TGCAGTGCCTTGCCGGACTATAGCAATCAGCCCCAGCATTTT

clone_size: many
v_call: TRBV15
j_call: TRBJ2-7
d_call: TRBD2
cdr3_aa: CATSSRTSGVRGYEQYF
cdr3_nt: TGTGCCACCAGCAGTCGGACTAGCGGGGTTCGGGGGTACGAGCAGTACTTC

clone_size: many
v_call: TRBV14
j_call: TRBJ2-2
d_call: .
cdr3_aa: CASSPGPYTGELFF
cdr3_nt: TGTGCCAGCAGCCCGGGACCATACACCGGGGAGCTGTTTTTT

clone_size: many
v_call: TRBV28
j_call: TRBJ2-5
d_call: .
cdr3_aa: CASSYRPRVETQYF
cdr3_nt: TGTGCCAGCAGTTATCGGCCGAGGGTAGAGACCCAGTACTTC

clone_size: many
v_call: TRBV11-2
j_call: TRBJ1-1
d_call: TRBD1
cdr3_aa: CASSPDRARGTEAFF
cdr3_nt: TGTGCCAGCAGCCCGGACAGGGCCCGGGGCACTGAAGCTTTCTTT

clone_size: few
v_call: TRBV5-4
j_call: TRBJ2-3
d_call: TRBD1
cdr3_aa: CASSFLGQGKDTQYF
cdr3_nt: TGTGCCAGCAGCTTCCTGGGACAGGGGAAAGATACGCAGTATTTT

clone_size: many
v_call: TRBV29-1
j_call: TRBJ1-2
d_call: .
cdr3_aa: CSVWTKGYTF
cdr3_nt: TGCAGCGTTTGGACCAAAGGCTACACCTTC

clone_size: many
v_call: TRBV7-2
j_call: TRBJ1-2
d_call: .
cdr3_aa: CASSLAYSNYGYTF
cdr3_nt: TGTGCCAGCAGCTTAGCGTACAGCAACTATGGCTACACCTTC

clone_size: many
v_call: TRBV6-5
j_call: TRBJ1-2
d_call: TRBD1
cdr3_aa: CASGDRGVGYGYTF
cdr3_nt: TGTGCCAGCGGGGACAGGGGCGTCGGCTATGGCTACACCTTC

clone_size: many
v_call: TRBV6-1
j_call: TRBJ2-1
d_call: .
cdr3_aa: CASSEAELGEQFF
cdr3_nt: TGTGCCAGCAGTGAAGCCGAGCTTGGTGAGCAGTTCTTC

clone_size: many
v_call: TRBV4-1
j_call: TRBJ2-2
d_call: TRBD1
cdr3_aa: CASSHRQGNTGELFF
cdr3_nt: TGCGCCAGCAGCCATCGACAGGGGAACACCGGGGAGCTGTTTTTT

clone_size: many
v_call: TRBV20-1
j_call: TRBJ1-2
d_call: TRBD1
cdr3_aa: CSARERQGTLYGYTF
cdr3_nt: TGCAGTGCTAGAGAACGACAGGGCACACTCTATGGCTACACCTTC

clone_size: many
v_call: TRBV6-5
j_call: TRBJ1-4
d_call: .
cdr3_aa: CASSIDRIATNEKLFF
cdr3_nt: TGTGCCAGCAGCATTGACAGGATAGCAACTAATGAAAAACTGTTTTTT